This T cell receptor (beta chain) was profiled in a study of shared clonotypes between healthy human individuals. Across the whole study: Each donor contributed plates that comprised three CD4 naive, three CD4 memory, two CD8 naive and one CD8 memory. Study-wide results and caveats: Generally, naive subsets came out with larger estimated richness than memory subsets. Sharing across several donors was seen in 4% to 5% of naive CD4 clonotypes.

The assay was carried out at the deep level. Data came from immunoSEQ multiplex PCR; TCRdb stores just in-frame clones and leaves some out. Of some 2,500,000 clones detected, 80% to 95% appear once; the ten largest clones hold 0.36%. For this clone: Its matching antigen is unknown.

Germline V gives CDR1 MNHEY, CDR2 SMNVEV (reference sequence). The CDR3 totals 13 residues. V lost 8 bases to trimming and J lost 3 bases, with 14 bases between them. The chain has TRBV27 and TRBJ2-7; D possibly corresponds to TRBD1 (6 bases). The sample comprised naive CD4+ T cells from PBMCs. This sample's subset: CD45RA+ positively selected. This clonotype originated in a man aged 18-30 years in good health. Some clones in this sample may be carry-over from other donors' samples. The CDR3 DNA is TGTGCCAGCGGACAGACCTTAAACTACGAGCAGTACTTC. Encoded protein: CASGQTLNYEQYF.